This TCR beta chain was recovered during a study of blood T cell repertoires in COVID-19. Profiling relied on immunoSEQ multiplex PCR, and the TCRdb table lists in-frame clones only, not all of them. The sample records a few hundred thousand clones, over 75% being singletons. CDR1 SEHNR and CDR2 FQNEAQ come from the germline V gene (reference sequence). Trimming took 1 base from V and 4 from J, leaving 9 bases between them. The CDR3 consists of 14 residues. This chain links TRBV7-9 with TRBJ2-3; D not resolved. The sequencing input was peripheral blood. The TCR comes from a human donor with COVID-19, enrolled during active disease. The donor label of this sample is uncertain. The CDR3 sequence is CASSLVQIPDTQYF. The CDR3 DNA reads TGTGCCAGCAGCTTAGTGCAGATCCCAGATACGCAGTATTTT.